This T cell receptor beta chain comes out of a study of T cells in Graves' hyperthyroidism and ophthalmopathy. TCR beta CDR3 regions were amplified from RNA transcripts. Using the HTBI primer set, a first-round RT-PCR was run on the TCR CDR3. TCRdb recomputed calls from the multiplex PCR reads with MiXCR, one row per CDR3 protein. The sample comprises around 620,000 distinct CDR3 sequences, 12% to 15% of which are singletons, and about 6.6% rests with the top ten. Lactation, pregnancy, other autoimmune disease or uncontrolled infection led to exclusion of patients. Source material for PBMCs was roughly 10 ml fresh peripheral blood. Study results and caveats: Patients with ophthalmopathy were separated from those with stable hyperthyroidism by a 13 V-J model.

This clonotype was found many times. Its antigen is undetermined. Germline loops: CDR1 MNHNS, CDR2 SASEGT. The ends lost 3 bases at V and 0 bases at J; junction bases unmatched: 4. This CDR3 is built from 17 residues. The sample comprised blood. The chain combines TRBV6-1 with TRBJ2-3, with 12 bases identical to TRBD2. The sequence was collected from a woman aged 18-29 years with Graves' ophthalmopathy. DNA for the CDR3: TGTGCCAGCAGTGAGGGGACTAGCGGGTTCAGCACAGATACGCAGTATTTT. Translated, it gives CASSEGTSGFSTDTQYF.